These T cell receptor beta chains were read from a single sample in a study of blood T cell repertoires in COVID-19. Here immunoSEQ multiplex PCR was the method, and the copy in TCRdb shows in-frame clones only, minus some. Of about 110,000 clones listed, roughly 75% are singletons. Sample: peripheral blood. The receptors derive from a human donor in a cohort sampled during active or convalescent COVID-19. Each CDR3 is given with its conserved first and last residue. The D gene is left open where the match is weak. The size field is filled for only some rows; it gives once, few, many or a size class.

D	J	size	V	DNA	CDR3
TRBD1	TRBJ2-1	.	TRBV7-9	TGTGCCAGCAGCTTAATGGACAGGTATAATGAGCAGTTCTTC	CASSLMDRYNEQFF
TRBD1	TRBJ1-2	once	TRBV6-6	TGTGCCAGCAGTTATAAGGACAGGGGTGGCTACACCTTC	CASSYKDRGGYTF
.	TRBJ1-6	.	TRBV4-3	TGCGCCAGCAGCCAAGGGGGCCTCGATAATTCACCCCTCCACTTT	CASSQGGLDNSPLHF
TRBD1	TRBJ1-4	.	TRBV11-2	TGTGCCAGCAGCTTAACAGGACAGGGCCCAAGGGAAAAACTGTTTTTT	CASSLTGQGPREKLFF
TRBD2	TRBJ2-5	.	TRBV4-3	TGCGCCAGCAGCCCTAGCGGGAGGGCGGAGGAGACCCAGTACTTC	CASSPSGRAEETQYF
TRBD1	TRBJ1-2	.	TRBV7-9	TGTGCCAGCAGCTTATGGCCCCCCCGGGGCCAGGGGGATGGCTACACCTTC	CASSLWPPRGQGDGYTF
TRBD1	TRBJ1-5	.	TRBV10-3	TGTGCCATCAGGGGACAGGGAAATCAGCCCCAGCATTTT	CAIRGQGNQPQHF
TRBD2	TRBJ2-7	once	TRBV4-3	TGCGCCAGCAGCCCGGGACTAGCTCCGGGCGAGCAGTACTTC	CASSPGLAPGEQYF
.	TRBJ1-4	.	TRBV4-1	TGCGCCAGCAGCCAAGTCGGGACATCACATGAAAAACTGTTTTTT	CASSQVGTSHEKLFF
.	TRBJ2-4	once	TRBV4-2	TGTGCCAGCAGCCTCACCTGGGAGGAAGTAGTCAAAAACATTCAGTACTTC	CASSLTWEEVVKNIQYF
TRBD1	TRBJ2-1	.	TRBV6-2/TRBV6-3	TGTGCCAGCAGTAACCTCGGGATACAGGGGAATGAGCAGTTCTTC	CASSNLGIQGNEQFF
.	TRBJ2-7	.	TRBV18	TGTGCCAGCTCACCCCATCCTCCGGGAACTAACGAGCAGTACTTC	CASSPHPPGTNEQYF
.	TRBJ1-5	few	TRBV5-6	TGTGCCAGCAGCCTCCAGGGCGTCATTCAGCCCCAGCATTTT	CASSLQGVIQPQHF
.	TRBJ2-1	.	TRBV19	TGTGCCAGTAGTATCGAGCTTTACAATGAGCAGTTCTTC	CASSIELYNEQFF
.	TRBJ2-1	.	TRBV7-2	TGTGCCAGCAGCTCGTGGGACTGGGACCCCTACAATGAGCAGTTCTTC	CASSSWDWDPYNEQFF
.	TRBJ1-2	few	TRBV19	TGTGCCAGTAGTCTCCGCCGTCCGGTCTCACCCAAAACCGGCTACACCTTC	CASSLRRPVSPKTGYTF
.	TRBJ1-2	few	TRBV4-2	TGTGCCAGCAGCCAAGATCTAAACTATGGCTACACCTTC	CASSQDLNYGYTF
TRBD2	TRBJ2-1	.	TRBV2	TGTGCCAGCAGCCTAGCGGGGGGCAATGAGCAGTTCTTC	CASSLAGGNEQFF
.	TRBJ2-2	.	TRBV5-8	TGTGCCAGCAGCTTGGTTAGCGCGAACACCGGGGAGCTGTTTTTT	CASSLVSANTGELFF
.	TRBJ1-5	.	TRBV6-2/TRBV6-3	TGTGCCAGCAGTTACCTCGACGGGGAGCCCCAGCATTTT	CASSYLDGEPQHF
.	TRBJ1-3	.	TRBV7-8	TGTGCCAGCAGCTTACGGGTGGGTCCCACTGGAAACACCATATATTTT	CASSLRVGPTGNTIYF
.	TRBJ2-4	.	TRBV9	TGTGCCAGCAGCCACGGGACAAAACCCCCAGAAGGCAAAAACATTCAGTACTTC	CASSHGTKPPEGKNIQYF
.	TRBJ1-4	.	TRBV9	TGTGCCAGCAGCGTAGGGCAGGGGAGTGAAAAACTGTTTTTT	CASSVGQGSEKLFF
TRBD2	TRBJ2-5	.	TRBV11-2	TGTGCCAGCAGCCAATGGGAGCTAGCGGGGAACCAAGAGACCCAGTACTTC	CASSQWELAGNQETQYF
.	TRBJ1-1	.	TRBV2	TGTGCCATCATGGGTACGGGAGCCGAACCTAACACTGAAGCTTTCTTT	CAIMGTGAEPNTEAFF
.	TRBJ1-1	once	TRBV30	TGTGCCTGGACAGCCCAGCGAGTGTTGACGAACACTGAAGCTTTCTTT	CAWTAQRVLTNTEAFF
TRBD2	TRBJ2-1	.	TRBV27	TGTGCCAGCAGTAAACTAGCGGGAGTGTATTACAATGAGCAGTTCTTC	CASSKLAGVYYNEQFF
TRBD1	TRBJ1-2	.	TRBV4-1	TGCGCCAGCAGCCAAGAACCGGGACAGACGTTCGCTGGCTACACCTTC	CASSQEPGQTFAGYTF
.	TRBJ1-1	.	TRBV6-5	TGTGCCAGCGGGGGGGCAAACATGAACACTGAAGCTTTCTTT	CASGGANMNTEAFF
TRBD2	TRBJ2-7	.	TRBV14	TGTGCCAGCAGCCAAGGTGGGACTAGCGGCAAAGCCAACGAGCAGTACTTC	CASSQGGTSGKANEQYF
.	TRBJ2-3	.	TRBV5-1	TGCGCCAGCAATTCTGGAGGCACAGATACGCAGTATTTT	CASNSGGTDTQYF
TRBD2	TRBJ2-7	.	TRBV18	TGTGCCAGCTCACCACCGGGACTAGCGGGGGGCCTAACCTACGAGCAGTACTTC	CASSPPGLAGGLTYEQYF
TRBD2	TRBJ2-5	few	TRBV4-1	TGCGCCAGCAGCCAGGGGGGACTAGCGTATAAAGAGACCCAGTACTTC	CASSQGGLAYKETQYF
TRBD1	TRBJ2-1	.	TRBV7-2	TGTGCCAGCAGACAAACAGGGGCCAATGAGCAGTTCTTC	CASRQTGANEQFF
TRBD2	TRBJ2-2	.	TRBV25-1	TGTGCCAGCAGTGAATGGGCTCTAGCGGGGTATAGCGGGGAGCTGTTTTTT	CASSEWALAGYSGELFF
.	TRBJ1-1	.	TRBV4-1	TGCGCCAGCAGCCAACAGAACACTGAAGCTTTCTTT	CASSQQNTEAFF
TRBD1	TRBJ1-3	.	TRBV30	TGTGCCTGGAATCTCGCGGGACAGGGATCTGGCACCATATATTTT	CAWNLAGQGSGTIYF
.	TRBJ2-7	.	TRBV7-2	TGTGCCAGCAGCTTTAGTAGAGGCTACGAGCAGTACTTC	CASSFSRGYEQYF
TRBD1	TRBJ1-1	.	TRBV30	TGTGCCTGGAGTTTCCGCGACAGGGGCCGACCGAACACTGAAGCTTTCTTT	CAWSFRDRGRPNTEAFF
.	TRBJ2-3	.	TRBV5-6	TGTGCCAGCAGCTTGGCCAATCGGGGGTTGGATACGCAGTATTTT	CASSLANRGLDTQYF
.	TRBJ1-3	.	TRBV18	TGTGCCAGCACCGGGAGCTCTGGAAACACCATATATTTT	CASTGSSGNTIYF
TRBD2	TRBJ2-7	.	TRBV6-5	TGTGCCAGCAGGGGACTAGCAGCCCCCTACGAGCAGTACTTC	CASRGLAAPYEQYF
TRBD1	TRBJ2-5	.	TRBV7-7	TGTGCTAGCAGTTGGAACAGGGGAGAGACCCAGTACTTC	CASSWNRGETQYF
.	TRBJ1-2	.	TRBV10-3	TGTGCCATCAGTGACGCGGGGGGATTGTATTCGGTCTACACCTTC	CAISDAGGLYSVYTF
.	TRBJ2-1	.	TRBV19	TGTGCCAGTACCAAGGGAGGTGCCTACAATGAGCAGTTCTTC	CASTKGGAYNEQFF
.	TRBJ2-4	.	TRBV2	TGTGCCAGCACGGGTCAGAAAAACATTCAGTACTTC	CASTGQKNIQYF
TRBD1	TRBJ2-3	.	TRBV6-2/TRBV6-3	TGTGCCAGCAGTTACCAAGATAGACAGGGCATGCAGTATTTT	CASSYQDRQGMQYF
.	TRBJ2-2	few	TRBV14	TGTGCCAGCAGCCCATCACCCCGGGTGACCGGGGAGCTGTTTTTT	CASSPSPRVTGELFF
.	TRBJ1-1	.	TRBV29-1	TGCAGCGTTGAAGACCGGAGAAGGGGAACTGAAGCTTTCTTT	CSVEDRRRGTEAFF
TRBD1	TRBJ1-6	.	TRBV7-2	TGTGCCAGCAGCTTTATGGGACAGGGAAGCGATTCACCCCTCCACTTT	CASSFMGQGSDSPLHF
.	TRBJ1-1	few	TRBV18	TGTGCCAGCTCACCAAGTGACAGCTTTTACACTGAAGCTTTCTTT	CASSPSDSFYTEAFF
TRBD1	TRBJ2-5	.	TRBV7-9	TGTGCCACCGGACAGGGAGAAAAAGAGACCCAGTACTTC	CATGQGEKETQYF
.	TRBJ1-1	.	TRBV9	TGTGCCAGCAGCTCTACTTTTACGACTGGGGCTTTCTTT	CASSSTFTTGAFF
.	TRBJ2-3	.	TRBV11-2	TGTGCCAGCAGCTTAGATCCCACCCAGCGGTCTTGGAGGGACACAGATACGCAGTATTTT	CASSLDPTQRSWRDTDTQYF
.	TRBJ1-2	.	TRBV10-3	TGTGCCATCAGTGGTCTCCCGCAGGACTATGGCTACACCTTC	CAISGLPQDYGYTF